This TCR beta chain was identified in a study of circulating CD8 cells and anti-PD-1 response in melanoma. Broader study findings: Generally, no replicate experiments were performed.

Each library started from roughly 15 ng of total RNA using the QIAseq Immune Repertoire TCR panel. TCRdb analysed the reads with MiXCR anew, one entry per CDR3 protein. The sample has 200 or so distinct CDR3 sequences, around 14% seen once; the top ten hold 50% to 60%. This clonotype is labeled as large (0.1 to 1%). The antigen is unknown. V was clipped by 5 bases and J by 2 bases; unmatched bases: 5. Per germline, CDR1 SGHAT and CDR2 FQDESV (reference sequence). The CDR3 loop spans 14 amino acids. Live CD3+CD8+TCRalphabeta+ cells were sorted into four subsets by PD-1 and/or TIGIT. The sequence was collected from a human donor with melanoma. This sequence joins TRBV11-1 and TRBJ2-7, with TRBD1 identical over 8 bases. The material sequenced was CD8+ T cells from PBMCs, taken at baseline or after one month of anti-PD-1 therapy (not recorded which). As DNA, the CDR3 is TGTGCCAGCAGCATTGGACAGGGCACCTACGAGCAGTACTTC. It specifies CASSIGQGTYEQYF.